This record covers a single TCR beta chain. The data belong to a study of blood T cell repertoires in COVID-19. Sequenced by immunoSEQ multiplex PCR; TCRdb stores in-frame clones only, minus some. The sample lists some 130,000 clones, approximately 86% occurring once. Sample: peripheral blood. The clonotype comes from a woman in her fifties or sixties who had recovered from COVID-19.

Here the CDR3 DNA reads TGCGCCAGCAGCTCTACCGGGGGGCAAGAGACCCAGTACTTC. It specifies CASSSTGGQETQYF. The chain joins TRBV5-1 to TRBJ2-5, with 7 nucleotides matching TRBD2. With V trimmed by 3 bases and J by 2 bases, 4 bases remained unmatched. CDR1 is SGHRS and CDR2 is YFSETQ in the germline V gene. This CDR3 has 14 residues.